This is a list of T cell receptor beta chains from one sample in a study of human CD8 memory T cell subsets. TCRdb re-called the 5' RACE reads and gives one entry per CDR3 protein, without DNA. This sample's table reports about 11,000 distinct CDR3 sequences. Sequencing used CD8+ T cells from PBMCs. The receptors were sampled from a human donor in good health. CDR3s include the opening cysteine and the closing phenylalanine or tryptophan. Only some rows state a clone size, as once, few, many or a class for expanded clones.

TRBV2	.	18	TRBJ2-3	CASSEAEEVNYATDTQYF
TRBV7-9	.	14	TRBJ1-2	CASSLAGQAYGYTF
TRBV27	.	15	TRBJ2-7	CASSFEGTGEYEQYF
TRBV20-1	.	13	TRBJ2-7	CSATAGTHYEQYF
TRBV7-8	.	16	TRBJ2-1	CASSLDPESGYNEQFF
TRBV21-1	.	15	TRBJ2-1	CASSIMREGSNEQFF
TRBV6-2/TRBV6-3	medium-sized	14	TRBJ1-2	CASSQARSGNGYTF
TRBV27	.	11	TRBJ2-1	CASSLLNEQFF
TRBV14	.	19	TRBJ2-3	CASSQDVNSGGRGTDTQYF
TRBV19	.	16	TRBJ2-5	CASSIGRDRAQETQYF
TRBV7-9	.	14	TRBJ2-3	CASSPTVNTDTQYF
TRBV19	.	16	TRBJ2-1	CASTRLGASGVYEQFF
TRBV28	.	15	TRBJ2-5	CASSLVGLAGETQYF
TRBV9	.	16	TRBJ2-3	CASSLGLAGVTDTQYF
TRBV6-4	.	14	TRBJ2-3	CASSGGLVTDTQYF
TRBV27	.	14	TRBJ1-5	CASRTEYSNQPQHF
TRBV6-5	.	15	TRBJ2-2	CASSYYAGLVGELFF